This T cell receptor (beta chain) came from a study of CD4 T cells in relation to SARS-CoV-2 and coronaviruses. Study-level information: PBMCs were cultured with antigen for roughly nine days before TCR beta sequencing. Negative control cultures got HIV-1 Nef peptides or no peptide.

Assay used: immunoSEQ multiplex PCR; TCRdb lists only in-frame clones, some missing. In the table there are roughly 14,000 clones, 76% of which are singletons. This clone was recorded once. The antigen remains undetermined. Unexposed donor CD4+ T cells date from about 2011-2018, before the COVID-19 pandemic. After around nine days of culture, CD4+ T cells were isolated. As cell numbers allowed, unexposed-donor CD4+ T cells faced SARS-CoV-2 S/N and four cold-coronavirus spikes. Fresh IL-2 medium replaced half the medium on days 3 and 7. The germline V gene has CDR1 SQVTM and CDR2 ANQGSEA. The CDR3 is 14 amino acids. Trimming shortened V by 0 bases and J by 6 bases, and 13 bases separated the two germline ends.

Sequenced sample: CD4+ T cells from PBMCs, cultured in vitro. This receptor was taken from a human donor in good health. V gene TRBV29-1 combines with J gene TRBJ2-3; D call uncertain. CDR3 sequence (DNA): TGCAGCGTTGAAGACTATCTCAATAGGGATACGCAGTATTTT. Its protein is CSVEDYLNRDTQYF.